The 28 T cell receptor beta chains below all came from one sample that was sequenced in a study of cytomegalovirus exposure and HLA in healthy donors. Primers included in the PCR were 60 Vbeta and 13 Jbeta primers. Sequenced by immunoSEQ multiplex PCR; TCRdb stores in-frame clones only, minus some. The sample comprises 150,000 to 200,000 clones, about 77% of which are singletons, and about 5.6% rests with the top ten. The material sequenced was PBMCs. The source is a woman between 25 and 40 years old in good health and CMV-seropositive.

The chain joins TRBV2 to TRBJ1-6; unclear D gene. CDR1 is SNHLY, CDR2 FYNNEI, per germline. CDR3 size: 16 residues. V was clipped by 3 bases and J by 3 bases, with 12 bases between them. CDR3 coding DNA: TGTGCCAGCAGTGATGCGTTGGGCCTCTATAATTCACCCCTCCACTTT. Protein product: CASSDALGLYNSPLHF.

The gene calls are TRBV7-9 and TRBJ2-1; a weak D match, TRBD1 (6 bases). Germline V lookup: CDR1 SEHNR, CDR2 FQNEAQ (reference sequence). Between the trimmed V and J ends, which lost 1 base and 8 bases, there was a span of 12 bases. This CDR3 is 14 amino acids long. CDR3 sequence reads: CASSLGTVYDEQFF. CDR3 bases: TGTGCCAGCAGCTTAGGGACAGTATATGATGAGCAGTTCTTC.

The V and J genes are TRBV6-6 and TRBJ1-3; the D is unclear. From germline, CDR1 is MNHNY and CDR2 SVGAGI (reference sequence). There are 15 residues in the CDR3. With 5 bases removed from V and 0 bases from J, the gap between germline ends came to 11 bases. Written as DNA, the CDR3 is TGTGCCAGCAGTAACCCACAGAACTCTGGAAACACCATATATTTT. This codes for CASSNPQNSGNTIYF.

The rearrangement joins TRBV4-1 to TRBJ2-2; possibly TRBD2 for D (7 bases). CDR1 and CDR2 from the germline V gene are MGHRA and YSYEKL. Trimming cost V 0 bases and J 5 bases, with 16 bases left between them. The CDR3 spans 17 residues. CDR3 bases: TGCGCCAGCAGCCAAGAAGGTAGGGGGGGCCCTACCGGGGAGCTGTTTTTT. Amino acid sequence: CASSQEGRGGPTGELFF.

The chain carries TRBV27 and TRBJ1-6; D perhaps matches TRBD1 (5 bases). V dropped 9 bases and J dropped 10 bases, with 13 bases sitting between them. Germline lookup yields CDR1 MNHEY and CDR2 SMNVEV (reference sequence). The CDR3 runs to 12 residues. CDR3 nucleotide sequence: TGTGCCAGGACGCGCGGGGGATCACCCCTCCACTTT. Translating it yields CARTRGGSPLHF.

The chain carries TRBV5-1 and TRBJ2-5; 12 bases agree with TRBD2. The DNA end is a closer match to TRBJ2-7, so the J assignment may be wrong. The CDR3 loop spans 15 amino acids. Germline CDR1 and CDR2: SGHRS and YFSETQ. CDR3 in amino acids: CASSWTSGNSYEQYF. The CDR3 DNA sequence: TGCGCCAGCAGCTGGACTAGCGGGAACTCCTACGAGCAGTACTTC.

This clone came up a few times. The rearrangement uses TRBV9 and TRBJ2-3; tentative D call: TRBD2 (5 bases). The ends were cut back, 4 bases at V and 2 bases at J, with 11 bases in the middle. The CDR3 loop spans 14 amino acids. The germline gives CDR1 SGDLS, CDR2 YYNGEE. The CDR3 DNA is TGTGCCAGCAGCCCTAGGACTTTCACAGATACGCAGTATTTT. Translation: CASSPRTFTDTQYF.

The rearrangement links TRBV7-9 to TRBJ1-4, with TRBD1 matching 7 bases. The CDR3 loop spans 14 amino acids. The V gene end was trimmed by 6 bases and the J gene end by 6 bases; junction bases not matched to a gene: 7. The germline gives CDR1 SEHNR, CDR2 FQNEAQ (reference sequence). CDR3 in amino acids: CASSLGDSYEKLFF. The CDR3 DNA sequence: TGTGCCAGCAGTCTGGGGGACAGTTATGAAAAACTGTTTTTT.

V usage is TRBV5-5 and J usage is TRBJ1-4, with a tentative D call TRBD1 (5 bases). The ends were cut back, 1 base at V and 0 bases at J, with 7 bases in the middle. The CDR3 spans 15 residues. Germline CDR1 is SGHKS and CDR2 is YYEKEE (reference sequence). The CDR3: CASSLKGPTNEKLFF. In DNA, the CDR3 is TGTGCCAGCAGCTTGAAGGGGCCAACTAATGAAAAACTGTTTTTT.

The chain couples TRBV5-1 to TRBJ1-2; TRBD1 is a possible D gene (6 bases). Per the germline V gene, CDR1 is SGHRS and CDR2 is YFSETQ. The CDR3 loop spans 15 amino acids. The V end lost 0 bases, the J end lost 4 bases, and 13 bases lay between the germline ends. CDR3 in amino acids: CASSLEPGVIYGYTF. The CDR3 coding sequence is TGCGCCAGCAGCTTGGAGCCAGGGGTGATCTATGGCTACACCTTC.

The chain uses TRBV21-1 and TRBJ1-2. TRBV21-1 is a pseudogene locus. The CDR3 loop spans 16 amino acids. This chain's CDR3 is CASSKGYRSRADGYTF. CDR3 bases: TGTGCCAGCAGCAAAGGGTACAGATCGAGGGCCGATGGCTACACCTTC.

There are a few counts of this clone. The V call is TRBV6-5, the J call TRBJ2-7; 7 nucleotides match TRBD2. The V gene's germline CDR1 is MNHEY and CDR2 SVGAGI. The CDR3 contains 12 residues. V dropped 6 bases and J dropped 6; count of bases not matched to a gene: 5. In DNA, the CDR3 is TGTGCCAGCAGAAACGGGGAGGGCGAGCAGTACTTC. It translates to CASRNGEGEQYF.

This clone has a handful of counts. The rearrangement uses TRBV28 and TRBJ2-5; 10 bases line up with TRBD2. This CDR3 has 11 residues. Germline trimming cut 4 bases from V and 12 bases from J; bases unmatched to any gene: 2. Germline CDR1 MDHEN, CDR2 SYDVKM. The CDR3 is CASSSGLAEYF. The CDR3 DNA reads as TGTGCCAGCAGTTCAGGACTAGCGGAGTACTTC.

This chain joins TRBV14 and TRBJ2-1; no definite D call. The CDR3 has 13 residues. V dropped 7 bases and J dropped 6 bases, with 13 bases sitting between them. The V gene's germline CDR1 is SGHDN and CDR2 FVKESK. The CDR3 is CASMHNNRNEQFF. CDR3 DNA: TGTGCCAGCATGCACAATAACCGCAATGAGCAGTTCTTC.

This clone was picked up a small number of times. The chain recombines TRBV19 with TRBJ1-5; D is unresolved. The germline CDR1 and CDR2 sequences are LNHDA and SQIVND (reference sequence). V was clipped by 3 bases and J by 4 bases, with 13 bases between them. The length of the CDR3 is 15 residues. The CDR3 protein is CASSIESTPNQPQHF. The CDR3 nucleotides read TGTGCCAGTAGTATCGAGAGTACCCCGAATCAGCCCCAGCATTTT.

The rearrangement uses TRBV2 and TRBJ2-3; D gene uncertain. Trimming shortened V by 3 bases and J by 3 bases, and 4 bases separated the two germline ends. The CDR3 loop spans 12 amino acids. Germline V lookup: CDR1 SNHLY, CDR2 FYNNEI. Here the CDR3 DNA reads TGTGCCAGCAGTGAGGAGACAGATACGCAGTATTTT. Its protein is CASSEETDTQYF.

The chain recombines TRBV16 with TRBJ1-1, with unresolved D. Trimming removed 1 base at V and 6 bases at J, with 3 bases between. Germline assignment: CDR1 KGHSY and CDR2 FQNENV. CDR3 length: 11 amino acids. The CDR3 is CASSQYSEAFF. DNA for the CDR3: TGTGCCAGCAGCCAATACTCTGAAGCTTTCTTT.

V and J are TRBV2 and TRBJ1-2, with a weak D call TRBD1 (6 bases). There are 13 residues in the CDR3. The V and J ends lost 6 bases and 8 bases respectively, with 16 bases between them. Germline V gene sequence: CDR1 SNHLY, CDR2 FYNNEI. The CDR3 sequence is CASSEDPTGGYTF. The CDR3 DNA reads as TGTGCCAGCAGCGAGGACCCTACAGGGGGCTACACCTTC. Supplemented by reference TRBV2 and TRBJ1-2, the full variable domain reads EPEVTQTPSHQVTQMGQEVILRCVPISNHLYFYWYRQILGQKVEFLVSFYNNEISEKSEIFDDQFSVERPDGSNFTLKIRSTKLEDSAMYFCASSEDPTGGYTFGSGTRLTVV.

V is TRBV18 and J is TRBJ1-1; D remains unclear. Germline V gene data show CDR1 as KGHSH and CDR2 as LQKENI. The CDR3 covers 15 residues. Between the trimmed V and J ends, which lost 0 bases and 0 bases, there was a span of 8 bases. The CDR3 protein is CASSPPGPMNTEAFF. For the CDR3, the DNA is TGTGCCAGCTCACCACCGGGCCCAATGAACACTGAAGCTTTCTTT.

The V and J genes are TRBV10-2 and TRBJ2-2; 8 bases fit TRBD2. Losses at the gene ends were 6 bases for V and 7 bases for J; bases not matched to a gene: 4. The CDR3 runs 13 residues. Germline V lookup: CDR1 WSHSY, CDR2 SAAADI. CDR3 loop: CASRPSGSGELFF. The CDR3, as DNA: TGCGCCAGCAGACCCAGCGGGAGCGGGGAGCTGTTTTTT.

A few counts support this clone. The chain is built from TRBV4-1 and TRBJ1-1; possible D gene TRBD1, 5 bases. Germline V lookup: CDR1 MGHRA, CDR2 YSYEKL. With 0 bases removed from V and 1 base from J, the gap between germline ends came to 6 bases. The CDR3 spans 14 residues. This CDR3 is CASSQEGGNTEAFF. The DNA for the CDR3 is TGCGCCAGCAGCCAAGAGGGGGGGAACACTGAAGCTTTCTTT.

This chain connects TRBV6-5 to TRBJ1-1; TRBD1 is a possible D gene (6 bases). The germline gives CDR1 MNHEY, CDR2 SVGAGI. The ends were cut back, 8 bases at V and 4 bases at J, with 20 bases in the middle. The CDR3 is made up of 15 amino acids. CDR3 sequence: CASAYWGQQITEAFF. The CDR3 nucleotides read TGTGCCAGCGCTTATTGGGGACAACAGATCACTGAAGCTTTCTTT.

The chain joins TRBV7-3 to TRBJ2-6; 8 bases line up with TRBD1. The germline V gene encodes CDR1 SGHTA and CDR2 FQGTGA. Trimming took 1 base from V and 0 from J; bases not matched to a gene: 11. CDR3 length: 20 residues. The CDR3, as DNA: TGTGCCAGCAGCTTAAAAAGAGCGACAGGGGTCACCTCTGGGGCCAACGTCCTGACTTTC. This encodes CASSLKRATGVTSGANVLTF.

The gene calls are TRBV19 and TRBJ1-1; D is uncertain. The germline CDR1 and CDR2 sequences are LNHDA and SQIVND (reference sequence). V dropped 9 bases and J dropped 3 bases, with 23 bases sitting between them. This CDR3 is 16 amino acids long. CDR3 DNA: TGTGCCAGCAAATTTAAAGTTGCGGGCAAAGACACTGAAGCTTTCTTT. This gives the protein CASKFKVAGKDTEAFF.

This chain links TRBV4-1 with TRBJ2-7, with D perhaps TRBD1 (6 bases). Trimming took off 0 bases at V and 0 bases at J, with 18 bases between the two ends. The CDR3 consists of 18 residues. Germline V gene lookup returns CDR1 MGHRA and CDR2 YSYEKL. CDR3 coding DNA: TGCGCCAGCAGCCAAGACTATCCCGGTGGGGGCGCCTCCTACGAGCAGTACTTC. It translates to CASSQDYPGGGASYEQYF.

The chain couples TRBV6-6 to TRBJ2-7; perhaps TRBD2 as D (6 bases). In germline, CDR1 is MNHNY, CDR2 SVGAGI (reference sequence). Trimming took 6 bases from V and 7 from J, leaving 16 bases between them. The CDR3 spans 13 residues. The DNA of the CDR3 is TGTGCCAGCAGGGGACTTGGACCGTCTGAGCAGTACTTC. It translates to CASRGLGPSEQYF.

V and J are TRBV29-1 and TRBJ2-3, with TRBD1 matching 7 bases. The CDR3 has 11 amino acids. Per the germline V gene, CDR1 is SQVTM and CDR2 is ANQGSEA. V dropped 7 bases and J dropped 4; count of bases not matched to a gene: 2. The CDR3 is CSAGGADTQYF. The CDR3 bases are TGCAGCGCAGGGGGTGCAGATACGCAGTATTTT.

The chain joins TRBV28 to TRBJ2-1; possible D gene TRBD2, 7 bases. With 2 bases removed from V and 10 bases from J, the gap between germline ends came to 9 bases. The CDR3 extends over 12 amino acids. Per the germline V gene, CDR1 is MDHEN and CDR2 is SYDVKM. The CDR3 loop reads CASSLRGGEQFF. CDR3 DNA sequence: TGTGCCAGCAGTTTAAGGGGGGGGGAGCAGTTCTTC.